This T cell receptor beta chain was profiled in a study of blood T cell repertoires in COVID-19 (dated by TCRdb to the early 2020s). The study in broad terms: Collaborator samples came from the United States, Italy and Spain and covered acute and convalescent phases of COVID-19. A freely available public database, intended as a resource for researchers studying the immune response to SARS-CoV-2, is where the repertoires were released. Sample metadata almost always included a de-identified subject ID, COVID-19 status, age in years and sex. The prospective study material was composed of cDNA or gDNA derived from T cells, B-cell-depleted T cells, or PBMCs. Samples were obtained from the ongoing ImmuneRACE study (first 160 participants) and from roughly 1,300 subjects provided by 6 global collaborators. Where HLA class I and class II types were available, the types were taken from metadata supplied by the sample provider, not from assay-based typing. Subjects who had been exposed to COVID-19, were actively infected with it, or had recovered from it provided the deeply sampled blood TCRbeta repertoires that made up the dataset. Study-wide findings and limitations: How much clinical and demographic metadata was included differed by source and by participant, and the metadata was provided uncurated.

The CDR3, cysteine through phenylalanine, is 14 amino acids long. Only the CDR3 DNA stays, 42 bases, in frame from base 1. The CDR1 and CDR2 encoded by the germline V gene are SGHDT and YYEEEE. V is shortened by 0 bases, J by 8 bases, and the region joining them spans 14 bases. Whole blood was collected in K2EDTA tubes by collaborating institutions according to the institutions' own protocols. For TCRbeta analysis, collaborator samples were shipped as frozen whole blood, as isolated PBMCs, or as DNA extracted from either sample type. TCRbeta CDR3 regions were amplified from genomic DNA using the immunoSEQ Assay, a bias-controlled multiplex PCR. The original methods were these. Nucleated cell counts per sample were estimated from amplification of reference gene primers within the assay. Sequence reads were collapsed and filtered to measure the absolute abundance of every unique TCRbeta CDR3 rearrangement. For each sample, productive Simpson clonality was calculated by taking the square root of Simpson's diversity index across productive rearrangements. This is the immuneACCESS table as TCRdb keeps it, with only in-frame sequences that have V and J called. A part of the clones is gone; compared with another copy, unresolved V genes explain less than half, and the rest is unexplained. That table supplies the V and J calls and clone size; D and trimming were determined from the DNA. Present in this sample are 150,000 to 200,000 clones, 80% to 90% of which were seen just once. 0.65% to 0.95% of the sample goes to the ten largest clones.

To note about this clone: Its antigen specificity is not known. Qualities for individual bases were not recorded, and no much larger clone is one base off.

Recombination linked TRBV5-6 to TRBJ2-5, and perhaps TRBD2 as D gene, on 5 matching bases. The TCR sequence derives from a woman between 65 and 79 years old with acute or convalescent COVID-19. The specimen was peripheral blood. CDR3 reads: CASSLGHGVVTQYF. The bases are TGTGCCAGCAGCTTGGGACACGGGGTGGTAACCCAGTACTTC.